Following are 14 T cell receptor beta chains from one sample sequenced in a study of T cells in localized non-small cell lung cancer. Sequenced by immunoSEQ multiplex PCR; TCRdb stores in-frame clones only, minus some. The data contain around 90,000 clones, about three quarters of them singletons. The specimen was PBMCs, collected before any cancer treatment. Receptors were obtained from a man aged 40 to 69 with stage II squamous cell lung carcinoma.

CDR3 nucleotides: TGTGCCAGCAGCTTAGAGGACGGTGGGGAGCTGTTTTTT. This translates into CASSLEDGGELFF. The chain has TRBV7-9 and TRBJ2-2, with D unresolved. The CDR3 runs 13 residues. V was clipped by 1 base and J by 8 bases, with 8 bases between them. Germline loops: CDR1 SEHNR, CDR2 FQNEAQ (reference sequence).

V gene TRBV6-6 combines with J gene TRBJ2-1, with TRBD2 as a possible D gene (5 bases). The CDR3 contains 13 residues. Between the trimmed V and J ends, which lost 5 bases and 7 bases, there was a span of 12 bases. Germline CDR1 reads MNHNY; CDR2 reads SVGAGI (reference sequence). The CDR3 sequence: CASSLRGENEQFF. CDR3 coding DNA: TGTGCCAGCAGTCTCCGGGGTGAGAATGAGCAGTTCTTC.

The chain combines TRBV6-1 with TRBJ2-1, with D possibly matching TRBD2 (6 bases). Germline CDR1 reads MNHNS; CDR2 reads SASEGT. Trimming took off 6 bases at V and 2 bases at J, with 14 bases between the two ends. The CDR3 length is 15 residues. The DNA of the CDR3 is TGTGCCAGCAGCACCGGGAGTTGGGCCTACAATGAGCAGTTCTTC. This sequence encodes CASSTGSWAYNEQFF.

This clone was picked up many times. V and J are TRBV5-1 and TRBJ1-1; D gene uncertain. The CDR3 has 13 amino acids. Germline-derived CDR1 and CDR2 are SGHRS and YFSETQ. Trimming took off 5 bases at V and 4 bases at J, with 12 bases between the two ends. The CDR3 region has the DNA TGCGCCAGCAGGGCCCCGGGCGGCACTGAAGCTTTCTTT. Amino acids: CASRAPGGTEAFF.

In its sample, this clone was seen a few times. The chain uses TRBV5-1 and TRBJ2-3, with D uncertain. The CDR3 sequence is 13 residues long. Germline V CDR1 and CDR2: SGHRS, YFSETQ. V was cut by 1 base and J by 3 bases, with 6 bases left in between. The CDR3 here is CASSLQYTDTQYF. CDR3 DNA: TGCGCCAGCAGCTTGCAGTATACAGATACGCAGTATTTT.

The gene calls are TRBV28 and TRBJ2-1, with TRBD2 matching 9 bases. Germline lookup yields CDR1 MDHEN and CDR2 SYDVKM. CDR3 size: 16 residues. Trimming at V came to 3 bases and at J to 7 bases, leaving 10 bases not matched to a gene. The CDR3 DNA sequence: TGTGCCAGCAGTTTTGACGCGGGAGGGCCAATTAATGAGCAGTTCTTC. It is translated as CASSFDAGGPINEQFF.

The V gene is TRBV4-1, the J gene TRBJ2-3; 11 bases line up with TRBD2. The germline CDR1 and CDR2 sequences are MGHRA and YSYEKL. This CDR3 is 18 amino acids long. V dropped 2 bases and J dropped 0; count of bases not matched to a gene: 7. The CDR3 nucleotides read TGCGCCAGCAGCCAAATAGCGGGGGGGCTCGGGAGCACAGATACGCAGTATTTT. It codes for CASSQIAGGLGSTDTQYF.

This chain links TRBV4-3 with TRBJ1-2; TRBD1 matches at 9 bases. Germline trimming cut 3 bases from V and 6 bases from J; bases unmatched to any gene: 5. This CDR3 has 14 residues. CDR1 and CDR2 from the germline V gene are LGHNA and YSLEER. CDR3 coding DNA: TGCGCCAGCAGCCAGGGGGACAGGGACCATGGCTACACCTTC. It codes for CASSQGDRDHGYTF.

CDR3 sequence: CATSGGGLAFSYEQYF. The CDR3 region has the DNA TGTGCCACCAGCGGGGGGGGACTAGCGTTCTCCTACGAGCAGTACTTC. The chain employs TRBV15 and TRBJ2-7; 10 bases fit TRBD2. J was trimmed by 0 bases and V by 5 bases; bases with no gene match: 7. This CDR3 contains 16 residues. Germline V gene lookup returns CDR1 LNHNV and CDR2 YYDKDF (reference sequence).

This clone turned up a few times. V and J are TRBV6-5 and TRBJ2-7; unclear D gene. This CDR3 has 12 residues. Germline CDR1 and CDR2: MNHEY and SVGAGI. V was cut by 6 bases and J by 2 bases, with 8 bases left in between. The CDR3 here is CASRGSTYEQYF. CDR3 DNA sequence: TGTGCCAGCAGGGGCAGCACCTACGAGCAGTACTTC.

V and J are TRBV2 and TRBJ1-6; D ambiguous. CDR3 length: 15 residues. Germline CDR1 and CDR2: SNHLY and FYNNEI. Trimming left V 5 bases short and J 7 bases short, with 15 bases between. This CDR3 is CASSTRNELNSPLHF. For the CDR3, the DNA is TGTGCCAGCAGTACAAGGAATGAGCTCAATTCACCCCTCCACTTT.

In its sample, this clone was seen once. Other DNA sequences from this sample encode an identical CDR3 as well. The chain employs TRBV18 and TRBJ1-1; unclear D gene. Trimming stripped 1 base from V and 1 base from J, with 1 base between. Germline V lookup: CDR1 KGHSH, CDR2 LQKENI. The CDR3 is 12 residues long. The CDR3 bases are TGTGCCAGCTCACCACGGAACACTGAAGCTTTCTTT. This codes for CASSPRNTEAFF. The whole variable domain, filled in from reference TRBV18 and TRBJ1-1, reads NAGVMQNPRHLVRRRGQEARLRCSPMKGHSHVYWYRQLPEEGLKFMVYLQKENIIDESGMPKERFSAEFPKEGPSILRIQQVVRGDSAAYFCASSPRNTEAFFGQGTRLTVV.

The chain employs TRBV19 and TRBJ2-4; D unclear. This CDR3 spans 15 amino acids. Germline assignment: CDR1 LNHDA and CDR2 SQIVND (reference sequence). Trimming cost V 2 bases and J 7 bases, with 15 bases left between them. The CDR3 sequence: CASSINDGVMNIQYF. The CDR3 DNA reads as TGTGCCAGTAGTATAAACGACGGAGTGATGAACATTCAGTACTTC.

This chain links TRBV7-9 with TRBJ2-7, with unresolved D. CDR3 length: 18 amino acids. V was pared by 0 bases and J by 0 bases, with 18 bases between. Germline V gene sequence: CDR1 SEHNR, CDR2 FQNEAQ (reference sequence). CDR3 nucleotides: TGTGCCAGCAGCTTAGCTCGAGTCAGTTCTTCGAGCTCCTACGAGCAGTACTTC. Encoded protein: CASSLARVSSSSSYEQYF.